The 29 T cell receptor beta chains below come from one sample, sequenced in a study of cytomegalovirus exposure and HLA in healthy donors. The PCR had 60 Vbeta and 13 Jbeta primers. The table came from immunoSEQ multiplex PCR; TCRdb's copy has only in-frame clones and leaves some out. This table has roughly 90,000 clones, 70% to 85% appearing once. Material for sequencing was PBMCs. The receptors shown here come from a man younger than 40 in good health and CMV-seropositive.

The V gene is TRBV4-3, the J gene TRBJ2-1, with 7 bases lining up with TRBD2. The CDR3 runs 15 residues. Germline CDR1 LGHNA, CDR2 YSLEER. V dropped 2 bases and J dropped 7; count of bases not matched to a gene: 8. CDR3 coding DNA: TGCGCCAGCAGCCAACGCACGGGACTAAAAAATGAGCAGTTCTTC. Its protein is CASSQRTGLKNEQFF.

In this sample, this clone turned up a few times. The rearrangement links TRBV5-1 to TRBJ2-7; the match to TRBD2 covers 10 bases. There are 15 residues in the CDR3. V was pared by 2 bases and J by 2 bases, with 4 bases of the junction left unmatched. Germline loops: CDR1 SGHRS, CDR2 YFSETQ. CDR3 in amino acids: CASSFASGGTYEQYF. The DNA of the CDR3 is TGCGCCAGCAGCTTCGCTAGCGGGGGTACCTACGAGCAGTACTTC.

Regarding this clone: This specimen includes other DNA sequences encoding the same CDR3. The chain employs TRBV19 and TRBJ2-3; D call uncertain. The CDR3 extends over 13 amino acids. V shed 2 bases and J shed 1 base, with 4 bases lying between them. Per germline, CDR1 LNHDA and CDR2 SQIVND (reference sequence). The CDR3 sequence is CASSITGTDTQYF. Written as DNA, the CDR3 is TGTGCCAGTAGTATAACAGGCACAGATACGCAGTATTTT.

V is TRBV30 and J is TRBJ2-1, with 10 bases aligning to TRBD2. This CDR3 spans 17 amino acids. V was clipped by 3 bases and J by 8 bases; unmatched bases: 16. Germline loops: CDR1 GTSNPN, CDR2 SVGIG (reference sequence). The CDR3 reads CAWSARRGAGGRDEQFF. As DNA, the CDR3 is TGTGCCTGGAGCGCAAGGAGGGGAGCGGGAGGGCGTGATGAGCAGTTCTTC.

The table lists this clone with a count of one. V is TRBV5-4 and J is TRBJ1-1; D gene ambiguous. This CDR3 has 16 residues. CDR1 is SGHNT and CDR2 is YYREEE in the germline V gene (reference sequence). Trimming removed 4 bases from V and 1 base from J, with 17 bases in between. CDR3 nucleotides: TGTGCCAGCAGCCCCGATGACGGAGGTCGGAACACTGAAGCTTTCTTT. It encodes CASSPDDGGRNTEAFF.

The rearrangement uses TRBV6-5 and TRBJ2-7; D might be TRBD2 (5 bases). With 6 bases removed from V and 1 base from J, the gap between germline ends came to 13 bases. Per the germline V gene, CDR1 is MNHEY and CDR2 is SVGAGI. The CDR3 sequence is 14 residues long. The CDR3 DNA reads as TGTGCCAGCAGATCCCTCAGCGGTTCCTACGAGCAGTACTTC. Translation gives CASRSLSGSYEQYF.

This rearrangement joins TRBV6-1 to TRBJ2-3; 7 bases agree with TRBD1. Per the germline V gene, CDR1 is MNHNS and CDR2 is SASEGT. J was trimmed by 2 bases and V by 4 bases; bases with no gene match: 9. This CDR3 region has 16 residues. This chain's CDR3 is CASSAIWDSVTDTQYF. CDR3 sequence (DNA): TGTGCCAGCAGTGCCATCTGGGACAGTGTCACAGATACGCAGTATTTT.

The rearrangement uses TRBV7-9 and TRBJ2-7; TRBD2 is a possible D gene (5 bases). Germline values: CDR1 SEHNR, CDR2 FQNEAQ (reference sequence). V was shortened by 2 bases and J by 2 bases, with 13 bases between the two germline ends. The CDR3 is 15 residues long. The CDR3 region has the DNA TGTGCCAGCAGCTTAACTACTGAGGGCCCCTACGAGCAGTACTTC. This sequence encodes CASSLTTEGPYEQYF. Using reference TRBV7-9 and TRBJ2-7 for the parts outside the CDR3, the full variable domain is DTGVSQNPRHKITKRGQNVTFRCDPISEHNRLYWYRQTLGQGPEFLTYFQNEAQLEKSRLLSDRFSAERPKGSFSTLEIQRTEQGDSAMYLCASSLTTEGPYEQYFGPGTRLTVT.

The CDR3 DNA reads TGTGCCAGCAGTTTAGCCGCAACTGGCACAGATACGCAGTATTTT. Translation gives CASSLAATGTDTQYF. The chain has TRBV28 and TRBJ2-3; D is unresolved. Per the germline V gene, CDR1 is MDHEN and CDR2 is SYDVKM. The CDR3 runs to 15 residues. Trimming left V 2 bases short and J 1 base short, with 10 bases between. Variable domain in full (rest from reference TRBV28 and TRBJ2-3): DVKVTQSSRYLVKRTGEKVFLECVQDMDHENMFWYRQDPGLGLRLIYFSYDVKMKEKGDIPEGYSVSREKKERFSLILESASTNQTSMYLCASSLAATGTDTQYFGPGTRLTVL.

The J gene is TRBJ1-6, the V gene TRBV19, with D uncertain. V was pared by 1 base and J by 10 bases, with 14 bases between. The CDR3 has 15 amino acids. Germline V gene data show CDR1 as LNHDA and CDR2 as SQIVND (reference sequence). In DNA, the CDR3 is TGTGCCAGTAGTATAGCGACTGCGCAGAGCTCACCCCTCCACTTT. Protein: CASSIATAQSSPLHF.

This clone was observed once. CDR3 residues: CASSSRKSNYGYTF. In nucleotides, the CDR3 is TGTGCCAGCAGTTCGAGAAAGTCTAACTATGGCTACACCTTC. This chain joins TRBV2 and TRBJ1-2; D ambiguous. V dropped 5 bases and J dropped 0 bases, with 10 bases sitting between them. Germline V gene lookup returns CDR1 SNHLY and CDR2 FYNNEI. The CDR3 sequence is 14 residues long.

A single count supports this clone. The chain employs TRBV5-1 and TRBJ2-7; 10 bases are shared with TRBD2. Germline V gene data show CDR1 as SGHRS and CDR2 as YFSETQ. The ends lost 7 bases at V and 4 bases at J; junction bases unmatched: 8. CDR3 length: 14 residues. The CDR3 loop is CASATSGPRYEQYF. The CDR3 bases are TGCGCCAGCGCGACTAGCGGGCCTCGTTACGAGCAGTACTTC.

This clone was detected only a few times. The V gene is TRBV7-8, the J gene TRBJ1-1; D might be TRBD1 (5 bases). V lost 4 bases and J 4 bases, leaving 13 bases between the germline ends. Germline-derived CDR1 and CDR2 are SGHVS and FQNEAQ. This CDR3 is 14 amino acids long. DNA for the CDR3: TGTGCCAGCAGCTCCCCTGTTAGGGGCACTGAAGCTTTCTTT. Protein sequence: CASSSPVRGTEAFF.

This clone turned up a few times. The V call is TRBV29-1, the J call TRBJ1-5; perhaps TRBD1 as D (6 bases). Germline loops: CDR1 SQVTM, CDR2 ANQGSEA. V shed 0 bases and J shed 7 bases, with 13 bases lying between them. The CDR3 is 14 residues long. CDR3 in amino acids: CSVEEGGAGQPQHF. DNA for the CDR3: TGCAGCGTTGAAGAGGGGGGGGCCGGGCAGCCCCAGCATTTT.

The J gene is TRBJ2-5, the V gene TRBV9; perhaps TRBD1 as D (7 bases). Trimming pared 4 bases from V and 2 bases from J, leaving 21 bases between. The CDR3 is 17 residues long. Germline CDR1 SGDLS, CDR2 YYNGEE. CDR3: CASSPRQGWRDQETQYF. CDR3 nucleotide sequence: TGTGCCAGCAGCCCGCGACAGGGTTGGAGGGATCAAGAGACCCAGTACTTC.

The gene calls are TRBV4-1 and TRBJ2-7, with 7 bases fitting TRBD2. Germline V gives CDR1 MGHRA, CDR2 YSYEKL. The length of the CDR3 is 17 residues. With V trimmed by 0 bases and J by 2 bases, 10 bases remained unmatched. The CDR3 spells CASSQDWGGTNPYEQYF. CDR3 bases: TGCGCCAGCAGCCAAGATTGGGGAGGGACTAACCCCTACGAGCAGTACTTC.

The chain recombines TRBV7-9 with TRBJ1-2; 10 nucleotides agree with TRBD1. The CDR3 contains 15 residues. Germline V lookup: CDR1 SEHNR, CDR2 FQNEAQ (reference sequence). Unmatched junction bases numbered 6, after V lost 2 bases and J lost 6 bases. CDR3 loop: CASSLPTGTGDGYTF. CDR3 sequence (DNA): TGTGCCAGCAGCTTACCCACCGGGACAGGGGATGGCTACACCTTC.

This clone was detected once. The V and J genes are TRBV4-1 and TRBJ2-7, with 9 nucleotides matching TRBD2. The V gene end was trimmed by 3 bases and the J gene end by 2 bases; junction bases not matched to a gene: 5. The CDR3 spans 15 residues. Germline V gene sequence: CDR1 MGHRA, CDR2 YSYEKL. CDR3 DNA sequence: TGCGCCAGCAGCCATCAGCGGGGGGAAACCTACGAGCAGTACTTC. Its protein product is CASSHQRGETYEQYF.

The CDR3 is CASSERDRGNEKLFF. CDR3 DNA: TGTGCCAGCAGTGAAAGGGACAGGGGGAATGAAAAACTGTTTTTT. This rearrangement joins TRBV27 to TRBJ1-4, with TRBD1 matching over 11 bases. The V segment lost 5 bases and the J segment 5 bases; nucleotides outside the gene matches: 4. The CDR3 sequence is 15 residues long. Germline V CDR1 and CDR2: MNHEY, SMNVEV (reference sequence).

This chain links TRBV2 with TRBJ1-2; D not resolved. Germline CDR1 reads SNHLY; CDR2 reads FYNNEI. The CDR3 has 13 residues. Trimming took 7 bases from V and 0 from J, leaving 9 bases between them. CDR3 residues: CASKNGANYGYTF. In nucleotides, the CDR3 is TGTGCCAGCAAGAACGGAGCTAACTATGGCTACACCTTC.

This chain uses TRBV5-6 with TRBJ1-2; 8 bases line up with TRBD1. This CDR3 is built from 14 residues. The germline CDR1 and CDR2 sequences are SGHDT and YYEEEE. V dropped 5 bases and J dropped 7; count of bases not matched to a gene: 10. The CDR3 spells CASSSVGQEGGYTF. CDR3 nucleotide sequence: TGTGCCAGCAGTTCGGTGGGACAGGAGGGTGGCTACACCTTC. The full variable domain, its missing parts supplied by reference TRBV5-6 and TRBJ1-2, is DAGVTQSPTHLIKTRGQQVTLRCSPKSGHDTVSWYQQALGQGPQFIFQYYEEEERQRGNFPDRFSGHQFPNYSSELNVNALLLGDSALYLCASSSVGQEGGYTFGSGTRLTVV.

V and J are TRBV10-1 and TRBJ1-5; the match to TRBD1 covers 7 bases. J lost 1 base, V lost 7 bases, and 10 bases had no gene match. This CDR3 is 16 amino acids long. Looked up from germline, CDR1 is WNHNN and CDR2 is SYGVQD (reference sequence). The CDR3 DNA reads TGCGCCAGCATTTGTCAGGGGGTGAGGAGCAATCAGCCCCAGCATTTT. The encoded protein is CASICQGVRSNQPQHF.

The chain has TRBV5-1 and TRBJ2-2; D unresolved. V was shortened by 0 bases and J by 4 bases, with 10 bases between the two germline ends. The germline V gene has CDR1 SGHRS and CDR2 YFSETQ. This CDR3 has 15 residues. The CDR3: CASSLALPVTGELFF. Written as DNA, the CDR3 is TGCGCCAGCAGCTTGGCTCTTCCAGTCACCGGGGAGCTGTTTTTT.

The V call is TRBV29-1, the J call TRBJ2-1; 10 positions match TRBD2. The V segment lost 4 bases and the J segment 7 bases; nucleotides outside the gene matches: 10. Germline CDR1 reads SQVTM; CDR2 reads ANQGSEA. The CDR3 is 15 amino acids. CDR3 bases: TGCAGCGTTGTTAGCGGGGGGACCAATCGGAATGAGCAGTTCTTC. This sequence encodes CSVVSGGTNRNEQFF.

V gene TRBV6-1 combines with J gene TRBJ2-5; D possibly corresponds to TRBD1 (5 bases). V was cut by 5 bases and J by 2 bases, with 15 bases left in between. Germline CDR1 is MNHNS and CDR2 is SASEGT. The CDR3 is 15 residues long. In DNA, the CDR3 is TGTGCCAGCAGTCGGACACCGGATTATCAAGAGACCCAGTACTTC. This gives the protein CASSRTPDYQETQYF.

The chain combines TRBV12-5 with TRBJ2-5, with 7 positions matching TRBD1. Germline lookup yields CDR1 LGHNT and CDR2 FRNRAP. Trimming removed 1 base from V and 5 bases from J; junction bases left unmatched: 13. The CDR3 is 17 residues long. CDR3: CASGLGLRDSSTETQYF. Here the CDR3 DNA reads TGTGCTAGTGGTTTGGGGCTCCGGGACAGTAGTACTGAGACCCAGTACTTC.

The J gene is TRBJ1-1, the V gene TRBV6-1; D ambiguous. The CDR3 has 15 residues. V was cut by 0 bases and J by 1 base, with 9 bases left in between. The germline V gene encodes CDR1 MNHNS and CDR2 SASEGT. In DNA, the CDR3 is TGTGCCAGCAGTGAAGCGTACGGGGAGAACACTGAAGCTTTCTTT. Its translation is CASSEAYGENTEAFF.

This clone occurred a few times. V usage is TRBV5-4 and J usage is TRBJ1-1, with TRBD1 matching 7 bases. Germline V CDR1 and CDR2: SGHNT, YYREEE (reference sequence). The CDR3 covers 14 residues. After removal of 5 bases from V and 10 bases from J, the junction contained 14 bases not matched to a gene. Written as DNA, the CDR3 is TGTGCCAGCAGTTCCGGAAGTAAGGGGGCAGGAGCTTTCTTT. Residues: CASSSGSKGAGAFF.

This clone was seen only once. The chain uses TRBV7-2 and TRBJ2-7, with D possibly being TRBD1 (5 bases). Germline CDR1 reads SGHTA; CDR2 reads FQGNSA. Trimming took 1 base from V and 10 from J, leaving 8 bases between them. CDR3 length equals 11 residues. The CDR3 is CASSLGQQQYF. The CDR3 DNA is TGTGCCAGCAGCTTAGGACAGCAACAGTACTTC.